Following are 22 T cell receptor beta chains from one sample sequenced in a study of technical replicates of blood from four donors. Some clones are missing from TCRdb's copy, which holds only in-frame ones; the method was immunoSEQ multiplex PCR. The sample holds about 14,000 clones, around four fifths seen once. Sequencing was done on a sample of PBMCs. Every receptor here comes from a human donor in good health.

The J gene is TRBJ2-7, the V gene TRBV9, with TRBD2 identical over 7 bases. Germline V gene lookup returns CDR1 SGDLS and CDR2 YYNGEE. This CDR3 has 14 amino acids. The J segment lost 2 bases and the V segment lost 0 bases, leaving 2 bases of the junction unmatched. The CDR3 protein is CASSVDTSAYEQYF. The CDR3 coding sequence is TGTGCCAGCAGCGTAGATACTAGCGCCTACGAGCAGTACTTC.

The chain links TRBV2 to TRBJ2-3; 13 bases agree with TRBD2. The CDR3 contains 15 residues. Germline lookup yields CDR1 SNHLY and CDR2 FYNNEI. With V trimmed by 5 bases and J by 7 bases, 6 bases remained unmatched. The CDR3 loop is CASSRLAGGVYTQYF. CDR3 sequence (DNA): TGTGCCAGCAGTCGACTAGCGGGAGGCGTATATACGCAGTATTTT.

The J gene is TRBJ2-1, the V gene TRBV28, with 12 nucleotides matching TRBD2. The CDR3 is 16 amino acids. CDR1 MDHEN and CDR2 SYDVKM come from the germline V gene. With V trimmed by 5 bases and J by 3 bases, 5 bases remained unmatched. Written as DNA, the CDR3 is TGTGCCAGCAGTCCGCCGACTAGCGGGAGCTACAATGAGCAGTTCTTC. Encoded protein: CASSPPTSGSYNEQFF.

V and J are TRBV2 and TRBJ1-1; 7 bases match TRBD1. V trimming: 6 bases; J trimming: 5 bases; junction bases outside the gene matches: 12. The germline V gene encodes CDR1 SNHLY and CDR2 FYNNEI. The CDR3 covers 15 residues. CDR3 DNA sequence: TGTGCCAGCAGCCAGAACTTGGACAGGTGGACTGAAGCTTTCTTT. It encodes CASSQNLDRWTEAFF.

The gene calls are TRBV12-5 and TRBJ2-1; no firm D call. From germline, CDR1 is LGHNT and CDR2 FRNRAP. The V end was cut by 0 bases, the J end by 8 bases, with 11 bases between. The CDR3 spans 14 residues. CDR3 DNA sequence: TGTGCTAGTGGTTTGGTAGTGGCTAGGCATGAGCAGTTCTTC. It translates to CASGLVVARHEQFF.

The V and J genes are TRBV7-7 and TRBJ2-2; 9 bases are shared with TRBD2. With 5 bases clipped from V and 5 bases from J, the junction kept 3 bases outside the gene matches. CDR3 size: 14 residues. The germline gives CDR1 SSHAT, CDR2 FNYEAQ (reference sequence). The chain's CDR3 is CASSRGRGTGELFF. CDR3 coding DNA: TGTGCCAGCAGCCGCGGGAGGGGGACCGGGGAGCTGTTTTTT. Complete variable domain (other parts from reference TRBV7-7 and TRBJ2-2): GAGVSQSPRYKVTKRGQDVTLRCDPISSHATLYWYQQALGQGPEFLTYFNYEAQPDKSGLPSDRFSAERPEGSISTLTIQRTEQRDSAMYRCASSRGRGTGELFFGEGSRLTVL.

This clone appeared once. The chain couples TRBV28 to TRBJ1-5; D not resolved. CDR1 and CDR2 from the germline V gene are MDHEN and SYDVKM. This CDR3 contains 12 residues. Trimming shortened V by 8 bases and J by 1 base, and 6 bases separated the two germline ends. The CDR3: CASVSSNQPQHF. CDR3 DNA: TGTGCCAGCGTGAGCAGCAATCAGCCCCAGCATTTT.

The rearrangement links TRBV9 to TRBJ2-5, with 7 bases identical to TRBD2. Germline CDR1 SGDLS, CDR2 YYNGEE. J lost 3 bases, V lost 4 bases, and 9 bases had no gene match. This CDR3 spans 15 amino acids. CDR3: CASSTHYAGEETQYF. The CDR3, as DNA: TGTGCCAGCAGCACCCACTACGCGGGAGAAGAGACCCAGTACTTC. The complete variable domain, with remaining parts taken from reference TRBV9 and TRBJ2-5, reads DSGVTQTPKHLITATGQRVTLRCSPRSGDLSVYWYQQSLDQGLQFLIQYYNGEERAKGNILERFSAQQFPDLHSELNLSSLELGDSALYFCASSTHYAGEETQYFGPGTRLLVL.

The gene calls are TRBV7-9 and TRBJ1-2; unclear D gene. The V end lost 5 bases, the J end lost 6 bases, and 22 bases lay between the germline ends. Germline V lookup: CDR1 SEHNR, CDR2 FQNEAQ (reference sequence). The CDR3 extends over 16 amino acids. The CDR3 nucleotides read TGTGCCAGCAGCAAGGGTAGTCGGAGGAAGGTCGATGGCTACACCTTC. Translated, it gives CASSKGSRRKVDGYTF.

This chain uses TRBV10-2 with TRBJ1-1; a possible D gene is TRBD1 (6 bases). The CDR3 runs 14 residues. The germline gives CDR1 WSHSY, CDR2 SAAADI. Between the trimmed V and J ends, which lost 6 bases and 5 bases, there was a span of 16 bases. In DNA form, the CDR3 reads TGCGCCAGCAGGGTACAGGGAGGGGAAACTGAAGCTTTCTTT. Encoded protein: CASRVQGGETEAFF.

The V call is TRBV6-6, the J call TRBJ2-3; TRBD2 matches at 7 bases. The CDR3 loop spans 15 amino acids. Germline lookup yields CDR1 MNHNY and CDR2 SVGAGI (reference sequence). V lost 4 bases, J lost 0 bases, and 4 bases stayed unmatched. The DNA for the CDR3 is TGTGCCAGCAGTTCCCGACTAGCTAGCACAGATACGCAGTATTTT. Encoded protein: CASSSRLASTDTQYF.

The chain combines TRBV10-2 with TRBJ2-2; weak D call: TRBD2 (6 bases). With 3 bases removed from V and 7 bases from J, the gap between germline ends came to 12 bases. CDR3 size: 14 residues. Germline V gene lookup returns CDR1 WSHSY and CDR2 SAAADI. The CDR3 protein is CASSDSRLDGELFF. In DNA form, the CDR3 reads TGCGCCAGCAGTGACTCCAGACTAGACGGGGAGCTGTTTTTT.

The V and J genes are TRBV14 and TRBJ2-3; TRBD2 matches at 11 bases. Per germline, CDR1 SGHDN and CDR2 FVKESK. V dropped 1 base and J dropped 1; count of bases not matched to a gene: 1. This CDR3 has 16 residues. CDR3 sequence reads: CASSQVAGGRTDTQYF. In DNA form, the CDR3 reads TGTGCCAGCAGCCAAGTAGCGGGAGGGCGCACAGATACGCAGTATTTT.

Worth noting for this clone: One junction end disagrees with the germline gene, perhaps due to a read error. CDR3 residues: CASSLRLAGGGAVDF. The CDR3, as DNA: TGTGCCAGCAGTTTACGACTAGCGGGAGGCGGGGCGGTAGACTTC. The chain links TRBV6-1 to TRBJ2-7; 13 nucleotides match TRBD2. CDR1 MNHNS and CDR2 SASEGT come from the germline V gene. The CDR3 loop spans 15 amino acids.

The V and J genes are TRBV5-1 and TRBJ2-1; weak D call: TRBD1 (11 bases). The CDR3 length is 18 residues. CDR1 is SGHRS and CDR2 is YFSETQ in the germline V gene. Trimming cost V 6 bases and J 6 bases, with 28 bases left between them. The CDR3 loop reads CASTAGTGGLASLNEQFF. The CDR3 bases are TGCGCCAGCACAGCCGGGACAGGGGGACTAGCGAGTCTCAATGAGCAGTTCTTC.

This chain uses TRBV5-1 with TRBJ2-3, with 10 nucleotides matching TRBD2. The CDR3 runs 13 residues. V shed 9 bases and J 5 bases; nucleotides not matched to a gene: 6. Germline V gene lookup returns CDR1 SGHRS and CDR2 YFSETQ. The CDR3 DNA follows: TGCGCCACTTCTAGCGGGAGAGAAGATACGCAGTATTTT. This gives the protein CATSSGREDTQYF. The full variable domain, with the rest looked up from reference TRBV5-1 and TRBJ2-3, is KAGVTQTPRYLIKTRGQQVTLSCSPISGHRSVSWYQQTPGQGLQFLFEYFSETQRNKGNFPGRFSGRQFSNSRSEMNVSTLELGDSALYLCATSSGREDTQYFGPGTRLTVL.

J is TRBJ1-5 and V is TRBV11-2; tentative D call: TRBD1 (5 bases). Germline CDR1 and CDR2: SGHAT and FQNNGV. Between the trimmed V and J ends, which lost 0 bases and 5 bases, there was a span of 11 bases. The CDR3 consists of 15 residues. The CDR3 coding sequence is TGTGCCAGCAGCTTAGAGGGTCCGGGGGATCAGCCCCAGCATTTT. It codes for CASSLEGPGDQPQHF.

The chain joins TRBV25-1 to TRBJ2-5; D is ambiguous. The V end lost 5 bases, the J end lost 1 base, and 11 bases lay between the germline ends. The germline V gene has CDR1 MGHDK and CDR2 SYGVNS. The CDR3 contains 14 residues. In DNA form, the CDR3 reads TGTGCCAGCAGTCCCGGGTCGGGCCAAGAGACCCAGTACTTC. As protein: CASSPGSGQETQYF.

This rearrangement joins TRBV5-6 to TRBJ1-1; D gene uncertain. V dropped 4 bases and J dropped 0 bases, with 7 bases sitting between them. There are 13 residues in the CDR3. CDR1 SGHDT and CDR2 YYEEEE come from the germline V gene. The DNA of the CDR3 is TGTGCCAGCAGCCACATCATGAACACTGAAGCTTTCTTT. It translates to CASSHIMNTEAFF.

This sequence joins TRBV23-1 and TRBJ2-5; TRBD2 aligns across 9 bases. TRBV23-1 is an open reading frame, and its role is uncertain. The CDR3 length is 19 residues. With 0 bases clipped from V and 2 bases from J, the junction kept 13 bases outside the gene matches. In DNA, the CDR3 is TGCGCCAGCAGTCAATCAGATCTAGCGGGACTATACATACAAGAGACCCAGTACTTC. Amino acids: CASSQSDLAGLYIQETQYF.

This chain links TRBV25-1 with TRBJ2-7; D is unclear. The CDR3 extends over 14 amino acids. Trimming stripped 10 bases from V and 0 bases from J, with 16 bases between. The germline V gene encodes CDR1 MGHDK and CDR2 SYGVNS. The CDR3 DNA reads as TGTGCCACCGCCTTACCAGGTTCCTCCTACGAGCAGTACTTC. It is translated as CATALPGSSYEQYF.

This chain connects TRBV5-1 to TRBJ2-4, with D possibly TRBD1 on 6 matching bases. The V gene's germline CDR1 is SGHRS and CDR2 YFSETQ. The CDR3 spans 12 residues. Trimming cost V 4 bases and J 9 bases, with 11 bases left between them. CDR3 in DNA: TGCGCCAGCAGCCAAGGACAGTCCATTCAGTACTTC. It specifies CASSQGQSIQYF.